This T cell receptor (beta chain) derives from a study of blood T cell repertoires in COVID-19. Study-wide background: PBMCs, B-cell-depleted T cells, or T cells provided the cDNA or gDNA that made up the material.

Assay: immunoSEQ multiplex PCR; the TCRdb copy retains only in-frame clones and omits some. The table shows roughly 230,000 clones, with 70% to 90% occurring only once. Per germline, CDR1 MNHEY and CDR2 SMNVEV (reference sequence). CDR3 size: 15 residues. V gave up 0 bases and J gave up 5 bases; unmatched junction bases: 4. Sequencing was performed on peripheral blood. The clonotype comes from a man aged 45-65 years with acute or convalescent COVID-19. The V gene is TRBV27, the J gene TRBJ2-3; 8 bases map to TRBD2. The CDR3 nucleotides read TGTGCCAGCAGTTTATCGGGACTAGATAGAGATACGCAGTATTTT. As protein: CASSLSGLDRDTQYF.